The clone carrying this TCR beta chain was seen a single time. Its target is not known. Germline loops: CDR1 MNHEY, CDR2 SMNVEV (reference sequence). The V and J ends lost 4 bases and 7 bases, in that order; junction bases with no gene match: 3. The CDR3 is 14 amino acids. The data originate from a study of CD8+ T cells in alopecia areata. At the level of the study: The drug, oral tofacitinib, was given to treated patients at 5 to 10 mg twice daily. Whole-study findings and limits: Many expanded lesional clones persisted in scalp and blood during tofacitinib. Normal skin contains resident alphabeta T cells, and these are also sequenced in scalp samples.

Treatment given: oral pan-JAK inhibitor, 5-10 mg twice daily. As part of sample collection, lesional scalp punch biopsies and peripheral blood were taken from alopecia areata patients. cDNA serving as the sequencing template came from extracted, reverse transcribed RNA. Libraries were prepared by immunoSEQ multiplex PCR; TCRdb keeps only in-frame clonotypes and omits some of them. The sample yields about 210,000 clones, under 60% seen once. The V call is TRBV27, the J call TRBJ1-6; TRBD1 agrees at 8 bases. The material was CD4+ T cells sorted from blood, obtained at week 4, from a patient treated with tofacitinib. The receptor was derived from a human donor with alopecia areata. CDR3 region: CASSSWTGNSPLHF. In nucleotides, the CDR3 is TGTGCCAGCAGTTCCTGGACAGGGAATTCACCCCTCCACTTT.